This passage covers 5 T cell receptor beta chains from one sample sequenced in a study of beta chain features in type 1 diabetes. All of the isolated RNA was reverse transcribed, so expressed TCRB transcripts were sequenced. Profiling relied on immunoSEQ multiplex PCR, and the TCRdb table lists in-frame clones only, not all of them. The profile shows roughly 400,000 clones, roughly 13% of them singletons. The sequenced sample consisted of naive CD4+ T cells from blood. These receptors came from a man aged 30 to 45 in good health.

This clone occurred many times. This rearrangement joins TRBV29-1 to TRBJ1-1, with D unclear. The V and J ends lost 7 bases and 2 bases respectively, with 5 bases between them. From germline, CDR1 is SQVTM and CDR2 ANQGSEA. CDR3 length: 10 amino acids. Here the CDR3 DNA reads TGCAGCGGCGGTAACACTGAAGCTTTCTTT. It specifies CSGGNTEAFF.

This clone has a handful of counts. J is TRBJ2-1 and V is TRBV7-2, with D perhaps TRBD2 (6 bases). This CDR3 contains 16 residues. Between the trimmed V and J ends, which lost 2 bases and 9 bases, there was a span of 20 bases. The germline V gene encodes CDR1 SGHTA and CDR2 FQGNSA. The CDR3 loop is CASSLRRDPGLLEQFF. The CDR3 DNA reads TGTGCCAGCAGCTTACGGCGGGACCCGGGCCTTCTTGAGCAGTTCTTC.

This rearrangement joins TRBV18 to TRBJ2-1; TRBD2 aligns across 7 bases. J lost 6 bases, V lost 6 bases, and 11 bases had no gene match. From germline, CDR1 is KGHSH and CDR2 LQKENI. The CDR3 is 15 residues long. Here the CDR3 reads CASSRERGSSNEQFF. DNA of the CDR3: TGTGCCAGCTCTCGGGAGCGGGGCTCAAGCAATGAGCAGTTCTTC. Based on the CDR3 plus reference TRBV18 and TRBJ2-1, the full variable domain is NAGVMQNPRHLVRRRGQEARLRCSPMKGHSHVYWYRQLPEEGLKFMVYLQKENIIDESGMPKERFSAEFPKEGPSILRIQQVVRGDSAAYFCASSRERGSSNEQFFGPGTRLTVL.

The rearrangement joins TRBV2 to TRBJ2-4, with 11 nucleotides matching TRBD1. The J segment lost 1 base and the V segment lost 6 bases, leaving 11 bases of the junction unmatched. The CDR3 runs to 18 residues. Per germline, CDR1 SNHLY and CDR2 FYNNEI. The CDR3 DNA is TGTGCCAGCAGCTCCTTTTGGGACAGGGGGTTCGCCAAAAACATTCAGTACTTC. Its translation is CASSSFWDRGFAKNIQYF.

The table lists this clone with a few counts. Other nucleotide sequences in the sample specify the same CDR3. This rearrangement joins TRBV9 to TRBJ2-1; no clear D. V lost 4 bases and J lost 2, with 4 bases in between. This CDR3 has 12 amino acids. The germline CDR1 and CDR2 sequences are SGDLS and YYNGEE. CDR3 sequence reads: CASSTTYNEQFF. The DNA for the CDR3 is TGTGCCAGCAGCACTACCTACAATGAGCAGTTCTTC.